A single sample gave rise to the 16 T cell receptor beta chains below, sequenced in a study of blood T cell repertoires in COVID-19. Assay used: immunoSEQ multiplex PCR; TCRdb lists only in-frame clones, some missing. Here the sample spans under 550,000 clones, about 90% being singletons. Sequenced: peripheral blood. These receptor sequences come from a man between 18 and 35 years old with COVID-19, enrolled during active disease.

The chain is built from TRBV12-5 and TRBJ2-3, with D possibly TRBD2 on 6 matching bases. Germline CDR1 LGHNT, CDR2 FRNRAP. The CDR3 contains 17 residues. Deletions cut 1 base from V and 3 bases from J, with 17 bases between. DNA for the CDR3: TGTGCTAGTGGTTTGGGTGAGGGGTCGGGGGTAACAGATACGCAGTATTTT. It is translated as CASGLGEGSGVTDTQYF. The entire variable domain, with the rest obtained from reference TRBV12-5 and TRBJ2-3, is as follows: DARVTQTPRHKVTEMGQEVTMRCQPILGHNTVFWYRQTMMQGLELLAYFRNRAPLDDSGMPKDRFSAEMPDATLATLKIQPSEPRDSAVYFCASGLGEGSGVTDTQYFGPGTRLTVL.

This CDR3 is CASSEDREQHF. The CDR3 nucleotides read TGTGCCAGCAGTGAAGACAGGGAGCAGCATTTT. The V gene is TRBV6-1, the J gene TRBJ1-5, with D possibly being TRBD1 (6 bases). V was trimmed by 1 base and J by 13 bases, leaving 8 bases between them. The germline CDR1 and CDR2 sequences are MNHNS and SASEGT. CDR3 size: 11 residues.

This clone came up once. The chain uses TRBV6-5 and TRBJ2-7; 9 bases are shared with TRBD2. V lost 6 bases, J lost 5 bases, and 11 bases stayed unmatched. This CDR3 has 15 residues. CDR1 MNHEY and CDR2 SVGAGI come from the germline V gene. CDR3 amino acids: CASRQAGLAIHEQYF. DNA of the CDR3: TGTGCCAGCAGGCAAGCGGGACTAGCAATCCACGAGCAGTACTTC.

The V and J genes are TRBV12-5 and TRBJ2-7; tentatively, D is TRBD1 (6 bases). Per the germline V gene, CDR1 is LGHNT and CDR2 is FRNRAP. The CDR3 runs to 14 residues. Trimming took 6 bases from V and 0 from J, leaving 12 bases between them. This CDR3 is CASGHRESSYEQYF. The CDR3 DNA follows: TGTGCTAGTGGACACAGGGAGAGCTCCTACGAGCAGTACTTC. Full variable domain (remainder filled in from reference TRBV12-5 and TRBJ2-7): DARVTQTPRHKVTEMGQEVTMRCQPILGHNTVFWYRQTMMQGLELLAYFRNRAPLDDSGMPKDRFSAEMPDATLATLKIQPSEPRDSAVYFCASGHRESSYEQYFGPGTRLTVT.

The chain combines TRBV7-6 with TRBJ2-5, with D tentatively TRBD2 (5 bases). The germline V and J ends were trimmed by 5 bases and 4 bases, with 17 bases remaining between them. The CDR3 consists of 15 residues. The V gene's germline CDR1 is SGHVS and CDR2 FNYEAQ. CDR3 sequence: CASSQRWALGETQYF. In DNA form, the CDR3 reads TGTGCCAGCAGCCAGCGGTGGGCGCTGGGAGAGACCCAGTACTTC.

Only a few counts were recorded for this clone. The chain combines TRBV7-9 with TRBJ2-7; a possible D gene is TRBD1 (5 bases). Trimming pared 4 bases from V and 2 bases from J, leaving 18 bases between. The CDR3 is 16 amino acids. Germline CDR1 SEHNR, CDR2 FQNEAQ (reference sequence). The CDR3: CASSSDSSTGPYEQYF. The CDR3 DNA reads as TGTGCCAGCAGCTCCGACTCGTCAACAGGCCCCTACGAGCAGTACTTC.

The chain uses TRBV2 and TRBJ2-3; D ambiguous. Trimming removed 6 bases from V and 6 bases from J, with 7 bases in between. This CDR3 is built from 11 residues. CDR1 and CDR2 from the germline V gene are SNHLY and FYNNEI. CDR3 protein: CASSVRDTQYF. The CDR3 nucleotides read TGTGCCAGCAGCGTTCGGGATACGCAGTATTTT. The full variable domain, its missing parts supplied by reference TRBV2 and TRBJ2-3, is EPEVTQTPSHQVTQMGQEVILRCVPISNHLYFYWYRQILGQKVEFLVSFYNNEISEKSEIFDDQFSVERPDGSNFTLKIRSTKLEDSAMYFCASSVRDTQYFGPGTRLTVL.

The chain carries TRBV6-5 and TRBJ1-1; 10 bases are a match to TRBD1. The trim removed 5 bases at V and 4 bases at J, leaving 4 bases unmatched. From germline, CDR1 is MNHEY and CDR2 SVGAGI. The CDR3 totals 14 residues. This chain's CDR3 is CASSNRDRGTEAFF. The CDR3 nucleotides are TGTGCCAGCAGTAACCGGGACAGGGGCACTGAAGCTTTCTTT.

This clone was picked up one time. V is TRBV2 and J is TRBJ2-1; D might be TRBD1 (6 bases). The CDR3 covers 13 residues. Germline V gives CDR1 SNHLY, CDR2 FYNNEI. V gave up 11 bases and J gave up 3 bases, with 14 bases separating them. The CDR3 DNA reads TGTGCCGGCCGGGACAACTACTACAATGAGCAGTTCTTC. Translating gives CAGRDNYYNEQFF.

The chain uses TRBV2 and TRBJ2-7; 7 nucleotides align to TRBD2. V lost 7 bases, J lost 4 bases, and 10 bases stayed unmatched. The CDR3 is made up of 14 amino acids. The germline CDR1 and CDR2 sequences are SNHLY and FYNNEI. The CDR3 DNA is TGTGCCAGCAAGTGGGTAGCGGGTGGGTACGAGCAGTACTTC. Protein product: CASKWVAGGYEQYF.

Here the CDR3 reads CASSPGGGETQYF. Written as DNA, the CDR3 is TGTGCCAGTAGTCCTGGGGGGGGAGAGACCCAGTACTTC. The chain joins TRBV19 to TRBJ2-5, with TRBD2 matching over 7 bases. The J segment lost 4 bases and the V segment lost 5 bases, leaving 4 bases of the junction unmatched. Per the germline V gene, CDR1 is LNHDA and CDR2 is SQIVND (reference sequence). This CDR3 is 13 amino acids long.

This clone has only one observation. This chain joins TRBV15 and TRBJ2-1, with TRBD2 matching 7 bases. CDR3 size: 13 residues. J gave up 8 bases and V 3 bases, and 4 bases lay outside the gene matches. Germline V gives CDR1 LNHNV, CDR2 YYDKDF (reference sequence). The CDR3 sequence: CATSRGGSYEQFF. In nucleotides, the CDR3 is TGTGCCACCAGCAGGGGAGGGAGCTATGAGCAGTTCTTC.

The V call is TRBV27, the J call TRBJ1-2; D might be TRBD1 (5 bases). The CDR3 runs 15 residues. Trimming took 2 bases from V and 8 from J, leaving 18 bases between them. The V gene's germline CDR1 is MNHEY and CDR2 SMNVEV (reference sequence). This CDR3 is CASSLGLGDRGGYTF. The CDR3 nucleotides are TGTGCCAGCAGTTTAGGGTTAGGTGACAGAGGAGGCTACACCTTC.

V gene TRBV11-2 combines with J gene TRBJ2-1; 13 bases agree with TRBD2. The ends lost 4 bases at V and 3 bases at J; junction bases unmatched: 0. The CDR3 contains 15 residues. Per the germline V gene, CDR1 is SGHAT and CDR2 is FQNNGV. As DNA, the CDR3 is TGTGCCAGCAGCTGGACTAGCGGGAGCTACAATGAGCAGTTCTTC. It encodes CASSWTSGSYNEQFF.

This clone was detected only a few times. V gene TRBV4-1 combines with J gene TRBJ1-2, with D tentatively TRBD1 (6 bases). The germline gives CDR1 MGHRA, CDR2 YSYEKL. The V end lost 0 bases, the J end lost 4 bases, and 12 bases lay between the germline ends. The length of the CDR3 is 15 residues. CDR3 amino acids: CASSQDGGLGYGYTF. The CDR3 DNA follows: TGCGCCAGCAGCCAAGACGGGGGGCTAGGCTATGGCTACACCTTC.

This chain joins TRBV9 and TRBJ2-7; 7 bases fit TRBD1. With V trimmed by 4 bases and J by 2 bases, 6 bases remained unmatched. Germline lookup yields CDR1 SGDLS and CDR2 YYNGEE. CDR3 length equals 14 residues. CDR3 sequence reads: CASSRTGHTYEQYF. The DNA of the CDR3 is TGTGCCAGCAGCCGGACAGGCCACACCTACGAGCAGTACTTC.